The present T cell receptor (beta chain) was sequenced within a study of CD8+ T cells in alopecia areata. Extraction and reverse transcription of RNA yielded cDNA as the sequencing template. Sequencing used immunoSEQ multiplex PCR; TCRdb keeps in-frame clones, though not all of them. The sample carries around 200,000 clones, approximately 62% recorded once. V was cut by 2 bases and J by 0 bases, with 5 bases left in between. The CDR3 loop spans 15 amino acids. The germline V gene has CDR1 MGHDK and CDR2 SYGVNS. The source is a human donor with alopecia areata. The chain is built from TRBV25-1 and TRBJ2-6; no reliable D call. The sequences come from CD4+ T cells sorted from blood, collected at week 0. The CDR3 spells CASSEHNSGANVLTF. Here the CDR3 DNA reads TGTGCCAGCAGTGAACATAACTCTGGGGCCAACGTCCTGACTTTC.